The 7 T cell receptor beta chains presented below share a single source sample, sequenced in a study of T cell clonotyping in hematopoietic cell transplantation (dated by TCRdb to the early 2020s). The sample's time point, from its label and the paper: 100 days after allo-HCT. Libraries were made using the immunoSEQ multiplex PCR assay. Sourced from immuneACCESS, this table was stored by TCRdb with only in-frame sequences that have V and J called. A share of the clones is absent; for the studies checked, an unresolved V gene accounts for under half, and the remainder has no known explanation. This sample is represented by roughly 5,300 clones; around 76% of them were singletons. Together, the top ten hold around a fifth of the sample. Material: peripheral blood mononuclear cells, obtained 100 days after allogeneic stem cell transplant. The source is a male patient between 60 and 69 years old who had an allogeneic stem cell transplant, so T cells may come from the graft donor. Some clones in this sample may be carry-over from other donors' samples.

The CDR3 region is CASSLDRQGDEQFF. The DNA of the CDR3 is TGTGCCAGCAGCTTAGATCGCCAGGGGGATGAGCAGTTCTTC. The V call is TRBV11-2, the J call TRBJ2-1; 7 bases line up with TRBD1. The CDR3 sequence is 14 residues long. J was trimmed by 8 bases and V by 0 bases; bases with no gene match: 4. Germline lookup yields CDR1 SGHAT and CDR2 FQNNGV.

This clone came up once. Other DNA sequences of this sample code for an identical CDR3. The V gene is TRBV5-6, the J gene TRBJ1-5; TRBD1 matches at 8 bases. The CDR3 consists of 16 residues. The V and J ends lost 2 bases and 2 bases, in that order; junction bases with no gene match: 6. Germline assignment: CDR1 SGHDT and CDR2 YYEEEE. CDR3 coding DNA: TGTGCCAGCAGCTTAAAGACAGGGGAAGGCAATCAGCCCCAGCATTTT. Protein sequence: CASSLKTGEGNQPQHF.

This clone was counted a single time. The CDR3 protein is CASSFLDRGGGYTF. DNA for the CDR3: TGTGCCAGCAGCTTTTTGGACAGGGGGGGAGGCTACACCTTC. The V call is TRBV5-4, the J call TRBJ1-2; TRBD1 agrees at 10 bases. Germline assignment: CDR1 SGHNT and CDR2 YYREEE (reference sequence). The V segment lost 2 bases and the J segment 8 bases; nucleotides outside the gene matches: 6. The CDR3 contains 14 residues.

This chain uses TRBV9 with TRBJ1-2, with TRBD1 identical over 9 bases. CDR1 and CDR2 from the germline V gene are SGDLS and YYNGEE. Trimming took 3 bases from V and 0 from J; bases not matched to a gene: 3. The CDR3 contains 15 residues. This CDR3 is CASSDGTGTNYGYTF. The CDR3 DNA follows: TGTGCCAGCAGCGACGGGACAGGGACTAACTATGGCTACACCTTC.

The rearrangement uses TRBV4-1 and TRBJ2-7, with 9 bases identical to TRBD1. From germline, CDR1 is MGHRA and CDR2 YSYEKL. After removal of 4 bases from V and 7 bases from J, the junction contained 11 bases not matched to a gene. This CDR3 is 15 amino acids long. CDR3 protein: CASSRPGTGLREQYF. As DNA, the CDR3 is TGCGCCAGCAGCCGGCCCGGGACAGGGCTGAGGGAGCAGTACTTC.

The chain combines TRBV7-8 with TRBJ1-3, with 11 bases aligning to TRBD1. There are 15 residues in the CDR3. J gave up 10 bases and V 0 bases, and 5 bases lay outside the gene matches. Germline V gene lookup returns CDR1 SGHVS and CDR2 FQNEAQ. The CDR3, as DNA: TGTGCCAGCAGCTTAGCTCGGACAGGGGGCTATACCATATATTTT. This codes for CASSLARTGGYTIYF.

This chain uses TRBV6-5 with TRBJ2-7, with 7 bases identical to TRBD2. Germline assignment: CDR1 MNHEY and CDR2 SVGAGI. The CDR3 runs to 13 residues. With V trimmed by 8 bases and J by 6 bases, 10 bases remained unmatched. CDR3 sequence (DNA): TGTGCCAGCCGGGACTACTATCTCCCCGAGCAGTACTTC. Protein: CASRDYYLPEQYF.